The 10 T cell receptor beta chains listed next were all sequenced from one sample in a study of identical twins. TCRdb passed the 5' RACE reads through MiXCR, listing each CDR3 protein once. The sample records a few hundred thousand distinct CDR3 sequences, about 10% being singletons. The sequencing input was memory T cells sorted from blood. These receptors were collected from a man aged 50-60 years in good health.

This clonotype appeared a few times. The CDR3 loop is CASSFMTWGHNEQFF. CDR3 DNA: TGTGCCAGCAGCTTCATGACATGGGGCCACAATGAGCAGTTCTTC. The chain is built from TRBV7-2 and TRBJ2-1; TRBD1 might be the D (5 bases). The CDR3 is made up of 15 amino acids. Trimming pared 3 bases from V and 5 bases from J, leaving 14 bases between. Germline loops: CDR1 SGHTA, CDR2 FQGNSA.

The genes are TRBV19 and TRBJ2-1; D call uncertain. V shed 2 bases and J shed 1 base, with 15 bases lying between them. Looked up from germline, CDR1 is LNHDA and CDR2 is SQIVND (reference sequence). CDR3 length equals 17 residues. CDR3 nucleotide sequence: TGTGCCAGTAGTATACGTATTTTCACCCAGTCCTACAATGAGCAGTTCTTC. Protein sequence: CASSIRIFTQSYNEQFF.

The chain links TRBV28 to TRBJ2-1; D may match TRBD1 or TRBD2 (5 bases each). V gave up 6 bases and J gave up 2 bases, with 20 bases separating them. The germline CDR1 and CDR2 sequences are MDHEN and SYDVKM. This CDR3 region has 17 residues. CDR3 nucleotide sequence: TGTGCCAGCAGGGCGATTGTAGGGGAGAAGGCCTACAATGAGCAGTTCTTC. Its protein is CASRAIVGEKAYNEQFF. The full variable domain, with the rest looked up from reference TRBV28 and TRBJ2-1, is DVKVTQSSRYLVKRTGEKVFLECVQDMDHENMFWYRQDPGLGLRLIYFSYDVKMKEKGDIPEGYSVSREKKERFSLILESASTNQTSMYLCASRAIVGEKAYNEQFFGPGTRLTVL.

There are many counts of this clonotype. The V call is TRBV20-1, the J call TRBJ1-6, with a possible D match to TRBD1 (5 bases). V shed 3 bases and J shed 10 bases, with 16 bases lying between them. The germline CDR1 and CDR2 sequences are DFQATT and SNEGSKA (reference sequence). CDR3 length: 14 residues. CDR3 amino acids: CSARGGEAVSPLHF. CDR3 DNA: TGCAGTGCTAGGGGAGGGGAGGCGGTCTCACCCCTCCACTTT.

This clonotype appeared a few times. The genes are TRBV6-5 and TRBJ2-1; 11 bases align to TRBD1. CDR3 length equals 15 residues. The trim removed 2 bases at V and 9 bases at J, leaving 6 bases unmatched. Germline loops: CDR1 MNHEY, CDR2 SVGAGI. This chain's CDR3 is CASSYPGQGAGEQFF. CDR3 nucleotides: TGTGCCAGCAGTTACCCAGGACAGGGGGCTGGTGAGCAGTTCTTC.

This clonotype was seen only a few times. The chain uses TRBV20-1 and TRBJ1-5; 7 bases line up with TRBD1. This CDR3 has 13 residues. J gave up 6 bases and V 6 bases, and 8 bases lay outside the gene matches. Germline CDR1 DFQATT, CDR2 SNEGSKA (reference sequence). CDR3 bases: TGCAGTGCCCGACCCGACAGGGCTCAGCCCCAGCATTTT. The encoded protein is CSARPDRAQPQHF.

This clonotype was picked up many times. The V and J genes are TRBV4-3 and TRBJ1-3, with unresolved D. Germline V gives CDR1 LGHNA, CDR2 YSLEER. The CDR3 contains 13 residues. V gave up 3 bases and J gave up 0 bases, with 3 bases separating them. CDR3 amino acids: CASSHTSGNTIYF. CDR3 DNA sequence: TGCGCCAGCAGCCACACCTCTGGAAACACCATATATTTT.

This clonotype was seen a handful of times. The chain couples TRBV3-1 to TRBJ1-4; D uncertain. The CDR3 covers 14 residues. The ends were cut back, 2 bases at V and 0 bases at J, with 4 bases in the middle. CDR1 and CDR2 from the germline V gene are LGHDT and YNNKEL (reference sequence). Here the CDR3 DNA reads TGTGCCAGCAGCCAAATGGCAACTAATGAAAAACTGTTTTTT. This sequence encodes CASSQMATNEKLFF.

This clonotype was seen at least ten times. The chain links TRBV12-3 or TRBV12-4 to TRBJ2-6; the D gene is possibly TRBD1 (5 bases). Trimming removed 10 bases at V and 2 bases at J, with 12 bases between. CDR3 length equals 14 residues. CDR3 region: CATHAGPGANVLTF. The DNA for the CDR3 is TGTGCCACCCACGCAGGGCCTGGGGCCAACGTCCTGACTTTC.

A few counts support this clonotype. This chain connects TRBV27 to TRBJ2-5; no definite D call. The CDR3 totals 15 residues. V shed 1 base and J shed 0 bases, with 9 bases lying between them. The germline V gene encodes CDR1 MNHEY and CDR2 SMNVEV (reference sequence). CDR3 DNA sequence: TGTGCCAGCAGTTTATATCCCGGGTACCAAGAGACCCAGTACTTC. It is translated as CASSLYPGYQETQYF.